The 8 T cell receptor beta chains given below trace back to one sample, sequenced in a study of metastatic and nonmetastatic thyroid tumors. Using MiXCR, TCRdb re-called clones from the PCR reads. There are 50,000 or so clones in the sample; less than 25% occur only once, and 3% to 4% lies in the top ten. Each patient went into thyroid surgery without having received any treatment. The sequenced sample consisted of blood. The receptor set was obtained from a male donor with papillary thyroid cancer or a benign thyroid nodule (not recorded which). Some clones in this sample may be carry-over from other donors' samples.

The chain carries TRBV6-6 and TRBJ2-7, with TRBD2 matching over 12 bases. V dropped 1 base and J dropped 5; count of bases not matched to a gene: 3. Germline CDR1 reads MNHNY; CDR2 reads SVGAGI (reference sequence). The CDR3 runs to 15 residues. CDR3 region: CASSYCTSGRNEQYF. CDR3 sequence (DNA): TGTGCCAGCAGTTACTGTACTAGCGGGAGGAACGAGCAGTACTTC.

CDR3 sequence (DNA): TGTGCCAGCTCACCAAGAGTAGGCGGGAGGGCCTTCACCGGGGAGCTGTTTTTT. This translates into CASSPRVGGRAFTGELFF. The J gene is TRBJ2-2, the V gene TRBV18; 9 bases fit TRBD2. This CDR3 is 18 amino acids long. In germline, CDR1 is KGHSH, CDR2 LQKENI. J was trimmed by 4 bases and V by 2 bases; bases with no gene match: 11.

This clone was picked up a small number of times. The chain links TRBV7-3 to TRBJ2-1; 8 nucleotides agree with TRBD2. From germline, CDR1 is SGHTA and CDR2 FQGTGA. The CDR3 has 15 residues. J was trimmed by 6 bases and V by 5 bases; bases with no gene match: 9. The DNA of the CDR3 is TGTGCCAGCAGCACGTCTCTAGCGGGCCTCAATGAGCAGTTCTTC. Encoded protein: CASSTSLAGLNEQFF.

The chain is built from TRBV20-1 and TRBJ2-3, with 7 bases identical to TRBD1. This CDR3 is built from 17 residues. V lost 1 base to trimming and J lost 0 bases; unmatched junction nucleotides: 10. Per germline, CDR1 DFQATT and CDR2 SNEGSKA (reference sequence). This CDR3 is CSARAFGQAGSTDTQYF. The CDR3 region has the DNA TGCAGTGCTAGAGCCTTTGGACAGGCCGGGAGCACAGATACGCAGTATTTT.

This clone showed up just a few times. This sequence joins TRBV6-1 and TRBJ2-7; the match to TRBD2 covers 9 bases. J lost 7 bases, V lost 3 bases, and 1 base had no gene match. Per germline, CDR1 MNHNS and CDR2 SASEGT. The CDR3 has 12 amino acids. The CDR3 here is CASSELAGEQYF. The CDR3 DNA follows: TGTGCCAGCAGTGAGCTAGCGGGGGAGCAGTACTTC.

This clone was detected only a few times. V and J are TRBV27 and TRBJ2-7, with D possibly being TRBD2 (6 bases). V was clipped by 5 bases and J by 3 bases, with 23 bases between them. This CDR3 has 17 amino acids. Germline V CDR1 and CDR2: MNHEY, SMNVEV (reference sequence). CDR3 loop: CASSLVGEARLGYEQYF. The CDR3 nucleotides read TGTGCCAGCAGTCTCGTCGGGGAGGCGAGACTAGGCTACGAGCAGTACTTC.

In this sample, this clone turned up many times. V gene TRBV6-1 combines with J gene TRBJ1-2; perhaps TRBD1 as D (6 bases). The CDR3 extends over 13 amino acids. Germline V gene sequence: CDR1 MNHNS, CDR2 SASEGT. V lost 5 bases to trimming and J lost 4 bases, with 11 bases between them. CDR3 amino acids: CASSSDRTYGYTF. DNA of the CDR3: TGTGCCAGCAGTTCCGACAGGACCTATGGCTACACCTTC.

This clone was counted ten times or more. The CDR3 coding sequence is TGTGCCTGGGCGGTCGCCTCAGATACGCAGTATTTT. Residues: CAWAVASDTQYF. The chain employs TRBV30 and TRBJ2-3, with D hard to call. Germline-derived CDR1 and CDR2 are GTSNPN and SVGIG (reference sequence). V lost 5 bases and J lost 4, with 10 bases in between. CDR3 length: 12 residues.